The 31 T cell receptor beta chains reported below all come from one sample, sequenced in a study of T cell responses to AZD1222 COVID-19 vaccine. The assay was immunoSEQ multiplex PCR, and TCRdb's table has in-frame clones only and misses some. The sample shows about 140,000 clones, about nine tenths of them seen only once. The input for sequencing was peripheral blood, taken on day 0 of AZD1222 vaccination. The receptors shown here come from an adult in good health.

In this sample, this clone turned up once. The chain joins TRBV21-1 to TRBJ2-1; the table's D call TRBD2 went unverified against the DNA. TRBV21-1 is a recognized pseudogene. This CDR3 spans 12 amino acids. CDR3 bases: TGTGCCAGCCGGGATTCGAACAATGAGCAGTTCTTC. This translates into CASRDSNNEQFF.

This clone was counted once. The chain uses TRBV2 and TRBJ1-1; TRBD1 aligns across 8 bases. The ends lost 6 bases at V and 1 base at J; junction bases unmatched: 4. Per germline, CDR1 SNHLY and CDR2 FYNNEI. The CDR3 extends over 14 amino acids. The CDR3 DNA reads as TGTGCCAGCAGCCGAGACAGGGGGAACACTGAAGCTTTCTTT. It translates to CASSRDRGNTEAFF.

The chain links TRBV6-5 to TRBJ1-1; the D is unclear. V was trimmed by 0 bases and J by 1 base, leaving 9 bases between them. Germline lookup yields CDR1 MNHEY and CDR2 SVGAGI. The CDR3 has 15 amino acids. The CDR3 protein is CASSYSLRPNTEAFF. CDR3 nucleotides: TGTGCCAGCAGTTACTCGTTACGGCCGAACACTGAAGCTTTCTTT.

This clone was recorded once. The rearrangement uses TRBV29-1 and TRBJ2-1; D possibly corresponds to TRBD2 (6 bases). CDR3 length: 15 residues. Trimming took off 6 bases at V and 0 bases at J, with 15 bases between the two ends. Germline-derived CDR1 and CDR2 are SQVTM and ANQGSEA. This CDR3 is CSVSRLADSYNEQFF. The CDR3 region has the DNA TGCAGCGTCTCAAGGTTAGCGGACTCCTACAATGAGCAGTTCTTC.

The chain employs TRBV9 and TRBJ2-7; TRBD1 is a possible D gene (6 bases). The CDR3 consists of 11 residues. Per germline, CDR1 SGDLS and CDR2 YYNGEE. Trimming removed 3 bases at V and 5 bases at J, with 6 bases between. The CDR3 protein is CASSAGDEQYF. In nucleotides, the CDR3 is TGTGCCAGCAGCGCAGGGGACGAGCAGTACTTC.

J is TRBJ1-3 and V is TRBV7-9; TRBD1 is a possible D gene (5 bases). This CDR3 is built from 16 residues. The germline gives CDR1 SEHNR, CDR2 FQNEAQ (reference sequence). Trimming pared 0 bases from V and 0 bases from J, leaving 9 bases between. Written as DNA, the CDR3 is TGTGCCAGCAGCTTAGCCGGGGCTCCCTCTGGAAACACCATATATTTT. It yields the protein CASSLAGAPSGNTIYF.

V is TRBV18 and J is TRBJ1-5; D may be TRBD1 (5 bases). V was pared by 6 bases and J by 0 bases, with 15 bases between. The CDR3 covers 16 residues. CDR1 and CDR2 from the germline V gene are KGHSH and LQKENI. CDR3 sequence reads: CASSYGTEYSNQPQHF. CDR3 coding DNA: TGTGCCAGCTCGTACGGGACGGAGTATAGCAATCAGCCCCAGCATTTT.

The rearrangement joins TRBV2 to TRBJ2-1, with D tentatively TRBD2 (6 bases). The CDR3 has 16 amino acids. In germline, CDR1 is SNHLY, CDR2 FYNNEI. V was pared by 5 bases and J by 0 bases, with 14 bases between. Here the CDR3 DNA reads TGTGCCAGCAGTCCCCAACTAGCAGGCTCCTACAATGAGCAGTTCTTC. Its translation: CASSPQLAGSYNEQFF.

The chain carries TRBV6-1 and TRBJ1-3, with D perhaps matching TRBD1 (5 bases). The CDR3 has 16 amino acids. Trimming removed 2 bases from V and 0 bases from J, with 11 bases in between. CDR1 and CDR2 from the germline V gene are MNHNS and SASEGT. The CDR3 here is CASSEWKGPSGNTIYF. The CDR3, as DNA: TGTGCCAGCAGTGAATGGAAGGGACCCTCTGGAAACACCATATATTTT.

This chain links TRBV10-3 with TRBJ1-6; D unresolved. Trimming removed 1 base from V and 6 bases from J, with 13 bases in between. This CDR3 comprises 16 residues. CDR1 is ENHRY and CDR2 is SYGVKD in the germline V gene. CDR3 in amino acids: CAISEWSAVLNSPLHF. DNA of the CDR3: TGTGCCATCAGTGAGTGGAGTGCTGTCCTTAATTCACCCCTCCACTTT.

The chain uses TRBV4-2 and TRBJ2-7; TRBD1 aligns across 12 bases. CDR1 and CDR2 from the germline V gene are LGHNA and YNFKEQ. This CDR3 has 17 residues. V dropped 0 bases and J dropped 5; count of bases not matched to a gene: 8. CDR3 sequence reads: CASSQDGPGTGGDEQYF. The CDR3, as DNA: TGTGCCAGCAGCCAAGACGGGCCCGGGACAGGGGGCGACGAGCAGTACTTC.

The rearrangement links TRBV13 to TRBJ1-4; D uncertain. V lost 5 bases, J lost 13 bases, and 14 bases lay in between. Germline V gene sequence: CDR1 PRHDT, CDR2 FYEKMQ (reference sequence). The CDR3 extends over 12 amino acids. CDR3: CASSLRPGRLFF. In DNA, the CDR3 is TGTGCCAGCAGCCTAAGACCGGGGAGACTGTTTTTT.

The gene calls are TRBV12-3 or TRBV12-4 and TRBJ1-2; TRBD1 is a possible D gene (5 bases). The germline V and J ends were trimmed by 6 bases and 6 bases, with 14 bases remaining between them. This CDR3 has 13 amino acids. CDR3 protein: CASRLQESNGYTF. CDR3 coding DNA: TGTGCCAGCAGATTACAGGAAAGTAATGGCTACACCTTC.

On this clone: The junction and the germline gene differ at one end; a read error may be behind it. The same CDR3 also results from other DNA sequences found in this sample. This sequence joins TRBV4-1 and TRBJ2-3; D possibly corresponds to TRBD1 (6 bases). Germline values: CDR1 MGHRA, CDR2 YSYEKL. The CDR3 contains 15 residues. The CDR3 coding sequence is TGCGCCAGCAGTCAAGATCAGGGGTGGACAGATACGCAGTATTTT. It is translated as CASSQDQGWTDTQYF.

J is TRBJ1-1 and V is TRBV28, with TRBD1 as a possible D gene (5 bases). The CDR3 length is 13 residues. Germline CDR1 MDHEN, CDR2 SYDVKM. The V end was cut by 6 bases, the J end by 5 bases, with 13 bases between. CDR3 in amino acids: CASRPSGGTEAFF. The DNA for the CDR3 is TGTGCCAGCAGGCCCTCGGGGGGGACTGAAGCTTTCTTT.

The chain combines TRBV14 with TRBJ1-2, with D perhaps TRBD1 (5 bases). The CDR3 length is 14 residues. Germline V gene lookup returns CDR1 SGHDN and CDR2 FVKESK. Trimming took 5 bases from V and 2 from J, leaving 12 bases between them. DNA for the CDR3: TGTGCCAGCAGCACGAGGGGCCAGAACTATGGCTACACCTTC. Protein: CASSTRGQNYGYTF.

In DNA, the CDR3 is TGTGCCTGGACAAGACAGGAGTCTGGAAACACCATATATTTT. Its translation: CAWTRQESGNTIYF. This chain connects TRBV30 to TRBJ1-3; D perhaps matches TRBD1 (6 bases). V lost 4 bases and J 1 base, leaving 11 bases between the germline ends. CDR1 is GTSNPN and CDR2 is SVGIG in the germline V gene (reference sequence). CDR3 length: 14 residues.

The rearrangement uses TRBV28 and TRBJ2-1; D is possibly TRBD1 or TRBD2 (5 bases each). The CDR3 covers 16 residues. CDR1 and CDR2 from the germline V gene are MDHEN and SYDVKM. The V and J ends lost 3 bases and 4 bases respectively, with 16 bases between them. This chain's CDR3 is CASSFLDGREYNEQFF. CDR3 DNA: TGTGCCAGCAGTTTTCTCGATGGCAGGGAGTACAATGAGCAGTTCTTC.

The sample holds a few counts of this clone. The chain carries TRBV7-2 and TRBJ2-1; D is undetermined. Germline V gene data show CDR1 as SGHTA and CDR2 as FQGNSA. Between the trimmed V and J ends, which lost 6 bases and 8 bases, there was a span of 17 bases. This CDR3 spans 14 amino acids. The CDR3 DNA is TGTGCCAGCAGGGACCTTAATCCCTGGGATGAGCAGTTCTTC. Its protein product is CASRDLNPWDEQFF. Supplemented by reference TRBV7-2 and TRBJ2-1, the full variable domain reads GAGVSQSPSNKVTEKGKDVELRCDPISGHTALYWYRQSLGQGLEFLIYFQGNSAPDKSGLPSDRFSAERTGGSVSTLTIQRTQQEDSAVYLCASRDLNPWDEQFFGPGTRLTVL.

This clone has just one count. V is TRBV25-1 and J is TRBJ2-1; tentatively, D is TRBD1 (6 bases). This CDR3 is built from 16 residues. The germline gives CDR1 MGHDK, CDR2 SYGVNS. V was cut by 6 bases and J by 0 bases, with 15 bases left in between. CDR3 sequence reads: CASRGHEGFSYNEQFF. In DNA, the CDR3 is TGTGCCAGCAGGGGACACGAGGGATTCTCCTACAATGAGCAGTTCTTC.

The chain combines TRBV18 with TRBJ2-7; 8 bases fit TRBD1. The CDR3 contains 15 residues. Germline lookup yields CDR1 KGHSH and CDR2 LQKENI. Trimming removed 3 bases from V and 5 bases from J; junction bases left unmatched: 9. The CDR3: CASSPLGQGFHEQYF. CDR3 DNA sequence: TGTGCCAGCTCACCCCTCGGACAGGGATTCCACGAGCAGTACTTC.

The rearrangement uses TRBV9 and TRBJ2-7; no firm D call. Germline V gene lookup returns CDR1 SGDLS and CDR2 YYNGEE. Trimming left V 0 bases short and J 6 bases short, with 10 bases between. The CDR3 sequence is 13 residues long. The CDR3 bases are TGTGCCAGCAGCGTAGCCATCACGGGCGAGCAGTACTTC. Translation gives CASSVAITGEQYF.

CDR3 sequence (DNA): TGTGCCAGCAGCCAAGCGGAGGTCGGTGGAAACACCATATATTTT. Translation gives CASSQAEVGGNTIYF. V usage is TRBV3-1 (or the pseudogene TRBV3-2) and J usage is TRBJ1-3; D gene uncertain. Looked up from germline, CDR1 is LGHDT and CDR2 is YNNKEL (reference sequence). V lost 1 base and J lost 3, with 10 bases in between. This CDR3 has 15 residues.

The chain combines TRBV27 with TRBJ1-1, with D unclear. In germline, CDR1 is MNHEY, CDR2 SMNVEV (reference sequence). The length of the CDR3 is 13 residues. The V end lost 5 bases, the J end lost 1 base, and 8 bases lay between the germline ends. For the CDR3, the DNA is TGTGCCAGCAGTCACCCAGGGAACACTGAAGCTTTCTTT. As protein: CASSHPGNTEAFF.

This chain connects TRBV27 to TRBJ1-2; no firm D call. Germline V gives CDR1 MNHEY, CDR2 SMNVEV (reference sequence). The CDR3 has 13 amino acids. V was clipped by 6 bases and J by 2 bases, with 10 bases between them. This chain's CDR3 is CASSPVVNYGYTF. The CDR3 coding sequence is TGTGCCAGCAGCCCCGTAGTGAACTATGGCTACACCTTC.

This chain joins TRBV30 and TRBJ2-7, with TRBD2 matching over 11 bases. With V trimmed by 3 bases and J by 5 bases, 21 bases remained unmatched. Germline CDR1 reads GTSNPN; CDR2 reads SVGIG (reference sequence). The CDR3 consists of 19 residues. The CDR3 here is CAWRLSGTSGHRWRDEQYF. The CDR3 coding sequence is TGTGCCTGGAGACTATCCGGGACTAGCGGCCACCGGTGGAGGGACGAGCAGTACTTC.

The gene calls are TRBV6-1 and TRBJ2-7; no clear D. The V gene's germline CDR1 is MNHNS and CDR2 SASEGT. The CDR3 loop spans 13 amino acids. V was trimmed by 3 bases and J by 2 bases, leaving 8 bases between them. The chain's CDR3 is CASSDPRTYEQYF. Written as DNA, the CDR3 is TGTGCCAGCAGTGACCCAAGGACCTACGAGCAGTACTTC.

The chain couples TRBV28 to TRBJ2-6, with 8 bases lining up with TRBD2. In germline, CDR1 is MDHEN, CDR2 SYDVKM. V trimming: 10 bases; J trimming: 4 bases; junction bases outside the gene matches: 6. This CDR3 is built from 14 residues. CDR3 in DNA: TGTGCCACCGGGGGGGCTTCAGGGGCCAACGTCCTGACTTTC. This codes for CATGGASGANVLTF. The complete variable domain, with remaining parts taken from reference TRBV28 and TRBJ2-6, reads DVKVTQSSRYLVKRTGEKVFLECVQDMDHENMFWYRQDPGLGLRLIYFSYDVKMKEKGDIPEGYSVSREKKERFSLILESASTNQTSMYLCATGGASGANVLTFGAGSRLTVL.

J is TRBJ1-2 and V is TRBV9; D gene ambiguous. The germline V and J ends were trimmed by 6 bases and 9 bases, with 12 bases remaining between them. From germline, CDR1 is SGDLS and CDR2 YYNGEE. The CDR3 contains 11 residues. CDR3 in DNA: TGTGCCAGCATGGCAGGCAGCAGCTACACCTTC. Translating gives CASMAGSSYTF.

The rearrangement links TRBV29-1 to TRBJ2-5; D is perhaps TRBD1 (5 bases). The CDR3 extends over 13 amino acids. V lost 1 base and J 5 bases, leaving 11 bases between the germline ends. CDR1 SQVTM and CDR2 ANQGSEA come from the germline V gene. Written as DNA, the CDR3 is TGCAGCGTTGAAGTAGGGGTCTCGGAGACCCAGTACTTC. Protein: CSVEVGVSETQYF.

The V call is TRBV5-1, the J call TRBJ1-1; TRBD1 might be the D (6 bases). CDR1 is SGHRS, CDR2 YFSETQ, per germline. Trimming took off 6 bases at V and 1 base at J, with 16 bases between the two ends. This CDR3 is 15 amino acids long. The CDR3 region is CASTRGGEWNTEAFF. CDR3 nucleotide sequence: TGCGCCAGCACCAGGGGAGGAGAATGGAACACTGAAGCTTTCTTT.